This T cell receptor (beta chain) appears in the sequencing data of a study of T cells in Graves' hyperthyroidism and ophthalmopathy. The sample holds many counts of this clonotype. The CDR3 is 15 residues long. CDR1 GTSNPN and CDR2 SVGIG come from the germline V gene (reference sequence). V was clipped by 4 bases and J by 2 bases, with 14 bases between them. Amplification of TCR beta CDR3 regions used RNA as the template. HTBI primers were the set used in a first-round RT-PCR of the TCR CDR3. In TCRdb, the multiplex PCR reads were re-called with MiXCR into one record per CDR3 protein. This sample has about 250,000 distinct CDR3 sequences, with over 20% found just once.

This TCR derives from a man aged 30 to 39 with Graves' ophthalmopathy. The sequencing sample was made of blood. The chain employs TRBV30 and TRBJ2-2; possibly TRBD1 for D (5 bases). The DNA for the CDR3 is TGTGCCTGGACACGACAGCTCTTTAACACCGGGGAGCTGTTTTTT. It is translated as CAWTRQLFNTGELFF.